These T cell receptor beta chains were read from a single sample in a study of molecular identifiers for immune sequencing clone quantification. TCRdb independently ran MiXCR on the PCR reads; one entry per CDR3 protein. The table lists about 510,000 distinct CDR3 sequences, about 26% of them singletons. Sequencing used naive CD8+ T cells from blood, with Jurkat cell RNA spiked in. The receptors originated from a human donor in good health. Some libraries in this study had Jurkat cell RNA spiked in. The conserved cysteine and the conserved F or W are not part of the CDR3 here. A clone size is listed for some rows: how often the clone was seen (once, few, many), or a class if it is expanded.

j_call	clone_size	v_call	cdr3_aa
TRBJ2-1	NA	TRBV19	ASSMLAFSYNEQF
TRBJ2-3	few	TRBV7-9	ASSLLGLDTQY
TRBJ1-1	many	TRBV3-1	ASSQDRIANTEAF
TRBJ2-3	few	TRBV2	ASSGSLADSTDTQY
TRBJ2-3	many	TRBV29-1	SVVPQGGTDTQY
TRBJ2-7	many	TRBV5-6	ASSHRQVSYEQY
TRBJ2-3	NA	TRBV11-2	ASSFNSGGASSTGTQY
TRBJ1-1	NA	TRBV29-1	SVGSGAEAF
TRBJ2-1	few	TRBV7-3	ASSMGLAGADEQF
TRBJ1-6	few	TRBV28	ASRPQGGGFSPLH
TRBJ1-5	few	TRBV24-1	ATSDSTGQPQH
TRBJ1-1	NA	TRBV19	ASSIYGYTEAF
TRBJ2-7	few	TRBV5-1	ASSLGRGYPYEQY
TRBJ2-7	once	TRBV30	AWREDGSYGQY
TRBJ2-7	few	TRBV20-1	SAWTSGSYEQY
TRBJ2-7	NA	TRBV7-8	ASSGSRRGQGPIEQY
TRBJ2-5	NA	TRBV7-9	ASGFFSGVQETQY
TRBJ2-3	many	TRBV7-3	ASSLTSGALPTDTQY
TRBJ2-5	NA	TRBV4-1	ASSPPRGTGTQETQY
TRBJ1-1	NA	TRBV2	ASSDPVRGPNTEAF
TRBJ2-4	NA	TRBV6-6	AGSFDWPSSKKGDIQY
TRBJ1-1	few	TRBV20-1	SASDQGVGGGTEAF
TRBJ2-7	few	TRBV27	ASSVTGGLSYEQY
TRBJ1-1	many	TRBV29-1	SAPVAGDTEAF
TRBJ2-2	few	TRBV12-3/TRBV12-4	ASSLYGGGTGELF
TRBJ2-5	NA	TRBV19	ASSIGLDRGIQETQY
TRBJ1-5	few	TRBV27	ASSAWTATGGLPQH
TRBJ2-7	NA	TRBV4-3	ASSQAHRGGGVYEQY
TRBJ2-2	NA	TRBV2	ASDGTGSTGELF
TRBJ2-7	few	TRBV12-5	ATDKEGGPHYEQY
TRBJ2-7	few	TRBV27	ASSFSTWGNEQY
TRBJ2-1	few	TRBV20-1	SARDLASGTYNEQF
TRBJ2-7	NA	TRBV5-1	ASSPGGGGDSYEQH
TRBJ2-7	NA	TRBV6-2/TRBV6-3	ASGTDRAPFYEQY
TRBJ2-2	few	TRBV19	ASSTGTSTGELF
TRBJ1-1	many	TRBV30	AWSPGGGTEAF
TRBJ1-1	NA	TRBV4-3	ASSQGLFRAGLNTEAF
TRBJ2-7	many	TRBV5-8	ASSVTGPPYEQY
TRBJ1-4	few	TRBV7-2	ASSPEGLREKLF
TRBJ2-7	few	TRBV20-1	SAGGPGLATYEQY
TRBJ1-5	NA	TRBV27	ASSFSVSNQPQH
TRBJ1-4	NA	TRBV7-9	ASRTLKDEKLF
TRBJ1-3	NA	TRBV7-9	ASSLPRTRTVGSTIY
TRBJ1-5	NA	TRBV19	ASSWGRDVSNQPQH
TRBJ2-3	few	TRBV10-2	ASRISGGAPDTQY
TRBJ2-3	NA	TRBV18	ASSPPADTDTQY
TRBJ2-5	few	TRBV7-7	ASSLGSGVQETQY
TRBJ1-6	NA	TRBV27	ASSSQDKWGALH